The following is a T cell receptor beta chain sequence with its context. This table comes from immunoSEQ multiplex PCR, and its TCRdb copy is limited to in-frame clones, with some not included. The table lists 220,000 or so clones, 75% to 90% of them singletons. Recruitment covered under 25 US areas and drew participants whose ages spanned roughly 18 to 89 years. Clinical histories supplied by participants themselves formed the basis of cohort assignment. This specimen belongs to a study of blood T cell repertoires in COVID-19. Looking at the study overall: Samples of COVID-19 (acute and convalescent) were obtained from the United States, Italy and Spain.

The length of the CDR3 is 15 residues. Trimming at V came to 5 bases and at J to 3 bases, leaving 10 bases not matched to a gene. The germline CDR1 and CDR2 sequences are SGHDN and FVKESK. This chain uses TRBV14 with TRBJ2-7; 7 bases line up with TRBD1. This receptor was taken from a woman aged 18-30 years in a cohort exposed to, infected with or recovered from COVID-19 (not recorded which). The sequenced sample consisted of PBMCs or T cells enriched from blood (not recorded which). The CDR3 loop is CASSLGRTGLYEQYF. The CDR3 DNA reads TGTGCCAGCAGCTTGGGGCGGACAGGCCTCTACGAGCAGTACTTC. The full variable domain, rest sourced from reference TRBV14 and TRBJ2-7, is EAGVTQFPSHSVIEKGQTVTLRCDPISGHDNLYWYRRVMGKEIKFLLHFVKESKQDESGMPNNRFLAERTGGTYSTLKVQPAELEDSGVYFCASSLGRTGLYEQYFGPGTRLTVT.